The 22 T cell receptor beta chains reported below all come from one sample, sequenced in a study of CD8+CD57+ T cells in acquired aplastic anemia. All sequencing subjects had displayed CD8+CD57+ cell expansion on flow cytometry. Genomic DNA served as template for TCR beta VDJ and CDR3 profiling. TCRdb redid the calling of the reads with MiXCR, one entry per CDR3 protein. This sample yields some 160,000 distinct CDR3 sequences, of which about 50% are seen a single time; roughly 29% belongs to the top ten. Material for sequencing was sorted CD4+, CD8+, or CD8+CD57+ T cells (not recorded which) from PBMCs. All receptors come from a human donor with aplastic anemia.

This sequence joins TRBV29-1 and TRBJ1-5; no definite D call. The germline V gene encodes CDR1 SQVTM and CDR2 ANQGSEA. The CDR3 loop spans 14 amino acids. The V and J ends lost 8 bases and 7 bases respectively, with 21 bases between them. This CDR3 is CSFAMSGRDQPQHF. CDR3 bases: TGCAGCTTTGCCATGTCCGGGAGAGACCAGCCCCAGCATTTT.

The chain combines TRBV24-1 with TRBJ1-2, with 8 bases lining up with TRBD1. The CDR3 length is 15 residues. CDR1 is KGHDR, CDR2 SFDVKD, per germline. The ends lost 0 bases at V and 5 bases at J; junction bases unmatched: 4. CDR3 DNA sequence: TGTGCCACCAGTGATTTGTGGCAGGGGGCATATGGCTACACCTTC. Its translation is CATSDLWQGAYGYTF.

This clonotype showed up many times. CDR3 residues: CATWWEKLFF. The CDR3 coding sequence is TGTGCCACCTGGTGGGAAAAACTGTTTTTT. The chain is built from TRBV19 and TRBJ1-4; D remains unclear. This CDR3 has 10 residues. Trimming pared 10 bases from V and 8 bases from J, leaving 8 bases between. Germline V gene sequence: CDR1 LNHDA, CDR2 SQIVND (reference sequence).

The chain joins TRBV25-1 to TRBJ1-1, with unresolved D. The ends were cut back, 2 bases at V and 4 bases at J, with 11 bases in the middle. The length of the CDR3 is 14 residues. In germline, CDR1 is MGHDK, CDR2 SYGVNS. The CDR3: CASSEPTSSTEAFF. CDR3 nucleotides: TGTGCCAGCAGTGAACCCACATCCTCCACTGAAGCTTTCTTT.

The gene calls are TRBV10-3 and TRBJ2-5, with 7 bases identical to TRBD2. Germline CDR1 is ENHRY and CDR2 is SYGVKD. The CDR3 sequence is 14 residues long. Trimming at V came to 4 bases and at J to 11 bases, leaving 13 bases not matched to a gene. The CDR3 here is CAISAERDANEQYF. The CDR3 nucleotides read TGTGCCATCAGTGCCGAGCGGGATGCTAATGAGCAGTACTTC.

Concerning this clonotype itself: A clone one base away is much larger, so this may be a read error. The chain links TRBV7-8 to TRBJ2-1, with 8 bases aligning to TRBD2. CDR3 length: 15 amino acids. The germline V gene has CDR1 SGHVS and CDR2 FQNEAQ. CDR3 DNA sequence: TGTGCCGGCAGCCAAGGGGGACTAGTGACCAATGAGCAGTTCTTC. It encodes CAGSQGGLVTNEQFF.

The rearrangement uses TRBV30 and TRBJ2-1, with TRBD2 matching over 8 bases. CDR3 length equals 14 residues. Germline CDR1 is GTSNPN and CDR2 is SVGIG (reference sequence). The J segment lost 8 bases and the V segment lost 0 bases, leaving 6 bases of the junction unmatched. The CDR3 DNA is TGTGCCTGGAGTGTACGAGCGGGAGCGCATGAGCAGTTCTTC. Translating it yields CAWSVRAGAHEQFF.

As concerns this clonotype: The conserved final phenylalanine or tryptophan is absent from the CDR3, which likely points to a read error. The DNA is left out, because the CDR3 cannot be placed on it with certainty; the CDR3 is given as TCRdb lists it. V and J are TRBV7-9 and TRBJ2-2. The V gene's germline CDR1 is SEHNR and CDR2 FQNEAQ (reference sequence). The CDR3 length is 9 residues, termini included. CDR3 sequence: CASSLADFL.

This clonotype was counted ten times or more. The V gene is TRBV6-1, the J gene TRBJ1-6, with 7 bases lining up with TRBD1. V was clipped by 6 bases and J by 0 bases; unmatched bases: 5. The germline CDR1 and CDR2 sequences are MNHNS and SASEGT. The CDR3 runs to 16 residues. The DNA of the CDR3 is TGTGCCAGCAGGGGGGACAGCTACTCCTATAATTCACCCCTCCACTTT. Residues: CASRGDSYSYNSPLHF.

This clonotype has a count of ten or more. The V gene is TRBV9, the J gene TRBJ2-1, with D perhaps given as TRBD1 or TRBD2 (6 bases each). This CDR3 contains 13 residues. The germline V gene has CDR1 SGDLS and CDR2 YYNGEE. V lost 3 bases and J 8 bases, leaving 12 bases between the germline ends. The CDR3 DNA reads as TGTGCCAGCAGCGGCCTCCGGGGGCATGAGCAGTTCTTC. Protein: CASSGLRGHEQFF.

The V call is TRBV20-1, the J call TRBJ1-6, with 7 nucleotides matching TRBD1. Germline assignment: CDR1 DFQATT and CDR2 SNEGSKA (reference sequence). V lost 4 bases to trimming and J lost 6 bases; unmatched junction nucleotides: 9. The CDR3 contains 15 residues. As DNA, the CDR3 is TGCAGTGCTACCGTCACCCGGGACAGTAATTCACCCCTCCACTTT. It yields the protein CSATVTRDSNSPLHF.

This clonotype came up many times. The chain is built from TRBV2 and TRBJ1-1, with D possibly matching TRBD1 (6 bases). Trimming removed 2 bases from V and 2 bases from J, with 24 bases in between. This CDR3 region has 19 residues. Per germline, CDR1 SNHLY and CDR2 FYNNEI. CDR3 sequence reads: CASSEWDPRGGRGNTEAFF. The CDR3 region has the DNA TGTGCCAGCAGTGAATGGGACCCCAGGGGCGGCAGGGGTAACACTGAAGCTTTCTTT.

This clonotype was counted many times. CDR3 region: CASSEAQGASGQYF. In nucleotides, the CDR3 is TGTGCCAGCAGTGAAGCTCAGGGGGCAAGCGGGCAGTACTTC. The chain couples TRBV2 to TRBJ2-7; TRBD1 agrees at 8 bases. Germline V gives CDR1 SNHLY, CDR2 FYNNEI. The J segment lost 9 bases and the V segment lost 0 bases, leaving 7 bases of the junction unmatched. This CDR3 contains 14 residues.

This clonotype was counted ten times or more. CDR3: CAISGTAGQGIETQYF. The CDR3 DNA reads as TGTGCCATCAGTGGGACTGCCGGACAGGGGATAGAGACCCAGTACTTC. The chain has TRBV10-3 and TRBJ2-5, with TRBD1 matching over 9 bases. Trimming cost V 4 bases and J 4 bases; bases outside gene matches: 10. Germline V gene sequence: CDR1 ENHRY, CDR2 SYGVKD. CDR3 length: 16 residues.

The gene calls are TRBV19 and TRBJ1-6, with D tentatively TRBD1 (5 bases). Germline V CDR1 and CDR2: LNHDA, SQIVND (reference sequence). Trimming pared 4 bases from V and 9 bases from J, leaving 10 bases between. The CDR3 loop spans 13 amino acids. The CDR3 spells CASSNPGISPLHF. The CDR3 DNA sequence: TGTGCCAGTAGTAACCCAGGGATTTCACCCCTCCACTTT.

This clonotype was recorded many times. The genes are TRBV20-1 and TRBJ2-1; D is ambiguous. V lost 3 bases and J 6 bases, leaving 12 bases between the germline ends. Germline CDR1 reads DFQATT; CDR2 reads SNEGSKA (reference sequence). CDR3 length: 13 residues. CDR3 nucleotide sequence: TGCAGTGCTAGTTCCGGGCAGGTCAATGAGCAGTTCTTC. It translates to CSASSGQVNEQFF.

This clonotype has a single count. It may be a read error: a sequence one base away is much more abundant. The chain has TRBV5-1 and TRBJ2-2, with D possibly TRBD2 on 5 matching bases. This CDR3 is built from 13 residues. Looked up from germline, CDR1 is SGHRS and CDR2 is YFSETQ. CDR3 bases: TGCGCCAGCAGCTTTCTAGGCACCGGGGAGCTGCTTTTT. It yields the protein CASSFLGTGELLF.

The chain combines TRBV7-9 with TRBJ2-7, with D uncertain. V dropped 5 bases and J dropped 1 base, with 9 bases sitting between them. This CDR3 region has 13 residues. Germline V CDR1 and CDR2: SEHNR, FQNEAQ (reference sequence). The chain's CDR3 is CASSADVSYEQYF. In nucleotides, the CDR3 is TGTGCCAGCAGCGCTGACGTTTCCTACGAGCAGTACTTC.

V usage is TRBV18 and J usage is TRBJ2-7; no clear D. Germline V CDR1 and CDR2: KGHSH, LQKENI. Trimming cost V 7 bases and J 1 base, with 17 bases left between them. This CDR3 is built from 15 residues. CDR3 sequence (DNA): TGTGCCAGCTTACCCCGGGCTGGGGTTTCCTACGAGCAGTACTTC. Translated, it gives CASLPRAGVSYEQYF.

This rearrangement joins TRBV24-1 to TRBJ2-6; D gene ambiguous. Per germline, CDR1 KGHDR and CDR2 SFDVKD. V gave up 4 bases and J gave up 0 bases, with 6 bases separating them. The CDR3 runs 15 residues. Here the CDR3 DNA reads TGTGCCACCAGTGACGTTAGCTCTGGGGCCAACGTCCTGACTTTC. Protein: CATSDVSSGANVLTF.

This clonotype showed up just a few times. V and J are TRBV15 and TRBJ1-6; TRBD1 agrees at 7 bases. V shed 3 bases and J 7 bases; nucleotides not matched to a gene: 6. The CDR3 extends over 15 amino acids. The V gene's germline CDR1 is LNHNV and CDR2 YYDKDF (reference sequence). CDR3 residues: CATSSRQGENSPLHF. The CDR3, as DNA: TGTGCCACCAGCAGCAGACAGGGCGAGAATTCACCCCTCCACTTT.

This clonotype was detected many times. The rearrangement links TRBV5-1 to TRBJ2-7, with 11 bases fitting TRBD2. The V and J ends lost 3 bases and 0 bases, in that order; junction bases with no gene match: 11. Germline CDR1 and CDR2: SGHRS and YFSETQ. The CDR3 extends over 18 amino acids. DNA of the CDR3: TGCGCCAGCAGCTCCCCGTGGCCTAGCGGGAGGAACTCCTACGAGCAGTACTTC. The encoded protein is CASSSPWPSGRNSYEQYF.